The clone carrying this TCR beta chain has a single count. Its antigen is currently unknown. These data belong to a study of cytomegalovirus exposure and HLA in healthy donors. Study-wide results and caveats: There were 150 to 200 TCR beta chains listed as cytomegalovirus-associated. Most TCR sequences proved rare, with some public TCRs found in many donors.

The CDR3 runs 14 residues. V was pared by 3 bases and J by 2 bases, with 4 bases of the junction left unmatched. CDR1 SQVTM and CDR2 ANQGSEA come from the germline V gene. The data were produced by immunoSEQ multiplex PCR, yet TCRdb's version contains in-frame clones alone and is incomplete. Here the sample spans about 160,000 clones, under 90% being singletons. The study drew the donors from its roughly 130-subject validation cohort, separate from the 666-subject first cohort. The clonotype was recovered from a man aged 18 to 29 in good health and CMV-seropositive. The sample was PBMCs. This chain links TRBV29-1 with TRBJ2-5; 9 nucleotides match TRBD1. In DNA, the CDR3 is TGCAGCGTTGACAACAGGGGGCAACAAGAGACCCAGTACTTC. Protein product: CSVDNRGQQETQYF.